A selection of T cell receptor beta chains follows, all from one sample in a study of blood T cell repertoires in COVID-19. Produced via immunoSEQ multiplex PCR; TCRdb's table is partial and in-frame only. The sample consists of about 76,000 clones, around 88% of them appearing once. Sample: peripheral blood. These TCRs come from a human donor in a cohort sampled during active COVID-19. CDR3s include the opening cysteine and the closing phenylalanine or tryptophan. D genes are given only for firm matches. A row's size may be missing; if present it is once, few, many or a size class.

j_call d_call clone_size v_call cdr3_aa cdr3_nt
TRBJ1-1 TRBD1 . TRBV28 CASSWDRGYGTEAFF TGTGCCAGCAGTTGGGACAGGGGGTACGGCACTGAAGCTTTCTTT
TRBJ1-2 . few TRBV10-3 CAISETNQGTFNYGYTF TGTGCCATCAGTGAGACAAACCAGGGGACGTTTAACTATGGCTACACCTTC
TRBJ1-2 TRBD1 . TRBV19 CASNGIGQGVGGYTF TGTGCCAGTAACGGGATAGGACAGGGGGTAGGCGGCTACACCTTC
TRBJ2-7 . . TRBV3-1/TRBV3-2 CASSQPVSYEQYF TGTGCCAGCAGCCAGCCAGTCTCCTACGAGCAGTACTTC
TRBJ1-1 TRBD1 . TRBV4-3 CASSHLQGAENTEAFF TGCGCCAGCAGCCACCTTCAGGGGGCCGAAAACACTGAAGCTTTCTTT
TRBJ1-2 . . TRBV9 CASSPPGTNYGYTF TGTGCCAGCAGCCCCCCCGGGACAAACTATGGCTACACCTTC
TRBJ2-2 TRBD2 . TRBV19 CASSIVAGANTGELFF TGTGCCAGTAGTATAGTAGCGGGAGCGAACACCGGGGAGCTGTTTTTT
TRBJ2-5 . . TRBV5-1 CASSLMRYAEETQYF TGCGCCAGCAGCCTTATGAGGTACGCGGAAGAGACCCAGTACTTC
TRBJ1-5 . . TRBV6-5 CASSTGRNQPQHF TGTGCCAGCAGTACGGGTCGAAATCAGCCCCAGCATTTT
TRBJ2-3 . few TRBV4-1 CASSQDWSGTDTQYF TGCGCCAGCAGCCAAGATTGGTCAGGCACAGATACGCAGTATTTT
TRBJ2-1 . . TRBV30 CAWSMGSLKLFF TGTGCCTGGAGTATGGGGAGCCTGAAGTTGTTCTTC
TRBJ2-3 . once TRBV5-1 CASSLEAGKDTQYF TGCGCCAGCAGCTTGGAAGCAGGGAAGGATACGCAGTATTTT
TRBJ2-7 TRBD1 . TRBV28 CASSFWGQSYEQYF TGTGCCAGCAGTTTCTGGGGACAGTCCTACGAGCAGTACTTC
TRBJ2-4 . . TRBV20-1 CSAGDRQGAKNIQYF TGCAGTGCTGGTGACAGGCAAGGCGCCAAAAACATTCAGTACTTC
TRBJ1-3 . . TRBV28 CASSWVRLQSGNTIYF TGTGCCAGCAGTTGGGTCAGGCTTCAATCAGGAAACACCATATATTTT
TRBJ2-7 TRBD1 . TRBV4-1 CASSQGQGRTYEQYF TGCGCCAGCAGCCAAGGACAGGGGCGCACCTACGAGCAGTACTTC
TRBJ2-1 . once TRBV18 CASSPLVLRDNEQFF TGTGCCAGCTCACCGTTGGTGCTCCGGGACAATGAGCAGTTCTTC
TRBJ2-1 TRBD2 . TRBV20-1 CSASPGSGGYEQFF TGCAGTGCTAGTCCCGGCAGCGGGGGTTATGAGCAGTTCTTC
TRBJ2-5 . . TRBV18 CASSRDPTGQYF TGTGCCAGCTCACGCGACCCCACGGGCCAGTACTTC
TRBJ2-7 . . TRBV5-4 CASSETSEGEEYF TGTGCCAGCAGCGAGACTTCAGAGGGCGAAGAGTACTTC
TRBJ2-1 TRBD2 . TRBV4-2 CASSQDGGDGNEQFF TGTGCCAGCAGCCAAGATGGGGGGGATGGTAATGAGCAGTTCTTC
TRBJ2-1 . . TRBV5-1 CASRGIGSRMNEQFF TGCGCCAGCAGAGGGATCGGGAGCCGTATGAATGAGCAGTTCTTC
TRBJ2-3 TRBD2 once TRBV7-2 CASSLVSGGAGDTQYF TGTGCCAGCAGCTTAGTTAGCGGGGGGGCAGGGGATACGCAGTATTTT
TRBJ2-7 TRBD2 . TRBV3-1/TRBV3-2 CASSQIRAGAGEQYF TGTGCCAGCAGCCAAATTCGGGCGGGAGCGGGTGAGCAGTACTTC
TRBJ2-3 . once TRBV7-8 CASSEVLDTQYF TGTGCCAGCAGCGAGGTTTTGGATACGCAGTATTTT
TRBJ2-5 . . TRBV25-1 CASSVYGETQYF TGTGCCAGCAGCGTATACGGAGAGACCCAGTACTTC
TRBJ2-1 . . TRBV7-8 CASSLWRSSYNEQFF TGTGCCAGCAGCTTATGGCGGAGCTCCTACAATGAGCAGTTCTTC
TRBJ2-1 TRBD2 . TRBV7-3 CASSSRLAGVNEQFF TGTGCCAGCAGCTCAAGACTAGCGGGGGTTAATGAGCAGTTCTTC
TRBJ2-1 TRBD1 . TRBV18 CASSLTRDRVTNEQFF TGTGCCAGCTCACTAACCCGGGACAGGGTCACCAATGAGCAGTTCTTC
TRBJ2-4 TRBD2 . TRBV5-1 CASSLGTRDIQYF TGCGCCAGCAGCTTGGGGACTAGGGACATTCAGTACTTC
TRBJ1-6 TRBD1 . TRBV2 CASSDRRQGSNSPLHF TGTGCCAGCAGTGACCGACGACAGGGGAGTAATTCACCCCTCCACTTT
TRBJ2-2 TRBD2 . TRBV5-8 CASSLARLAGMNTGELFF TGTGCCAGCAGCTTGGCAAGGCTAGCGGGTATGAACACCGGGGAGCTGTTTTTT
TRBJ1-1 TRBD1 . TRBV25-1 CASSPFEGQGREAFF TGTGCCAGCAGTCCCTTTGAGGGACAGGGCCGAGAAGCTTTCTTT
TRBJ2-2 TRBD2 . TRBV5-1 CASSLGGGDTGELFF TGCGCCAGCAGCTTGGGTGGGGGGGACACCGGGGAGCTGTTTTTT
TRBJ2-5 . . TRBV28 CASKEETQYF TGTGCCAGCAAAGAGGAGACCCAGTACTTC
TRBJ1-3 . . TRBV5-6 CASSFLKAQLSGNTIYF TGTGCCAGCAGTTTCCTCAAGGCACAGCTCTCTGGAAACACCATATATTTT
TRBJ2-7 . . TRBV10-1 CASSESAWTDSSYEQYF TGCGCCAGCAGTGAGTCGGCTTGGACGGACAGCTCCTACGAGCAGTACTTC
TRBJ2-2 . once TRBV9 CASSPGLYANTGELFF TGTGCCAGCAGCCCCGGACTTTACGCGAACACCGGGGAGCTGTTTTTT
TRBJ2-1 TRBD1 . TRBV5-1 CASAVTGGYNEQFF TGCGCCAGCGCGGTGACAGGGGGCTACAATGAGCAGTTCTTC
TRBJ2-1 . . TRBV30 CAWSPQGYEQFF TGTGCCTGGAGTCCTCAGGGGTATGAGCAGTTCTTC
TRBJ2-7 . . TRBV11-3 CASSLDLFSEQYF TGTGCCAGCAGCTTAGATTTATTCTCCGAGCAGTACTTC
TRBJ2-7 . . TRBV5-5 CASSLGDFTHYEQYF TGTGCCAGCAGCTTGGGGGACTTCACCCACTACGAGCAGTACTTC
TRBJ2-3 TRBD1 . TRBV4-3 CASSLSGTASTDTQYF TGCGCCAGCAGCCTTTCCGGGACAGCAAGCACAGATACGCAGTATTTT
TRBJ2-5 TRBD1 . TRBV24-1 CATSDSRGPGETQYF TGTGCCACCAGTGATTCAAGGGGGCCAGGGGAGACCCAGTACTTC
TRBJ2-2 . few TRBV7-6 CASSLETLNTGELFF TGTGCCAGCAGTCTCGAGACACTGAACACCGGGGAGCTGTTTTTT
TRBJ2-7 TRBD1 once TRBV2 CASKNRGRHDEQYF TGTGCCAGCAAGAACAGGGGGAGGCACGACGAGCAGTACTTC
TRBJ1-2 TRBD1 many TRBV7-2 CASSFPTGTGSGYGYTF TGTGCCAGCAGCTTCCCGACAGGGACAGGTTCGGGGTATGGCTACACCTTC
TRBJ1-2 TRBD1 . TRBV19 CASTPDRQSGYTF TGTGCCAGTACCCCGGACAGGCAGTCTGGCTACACCTTC
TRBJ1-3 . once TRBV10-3 CAIRDNSGNTIYF TGTGCCATCAGAGACAACTCTGGAAACACCATATATTTT
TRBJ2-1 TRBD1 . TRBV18 CASSRMGQGSYNEQFF TGTGCCAGCTCCCGGATGGGACAGGGGTCATACAATGAGCAGTTCTTC
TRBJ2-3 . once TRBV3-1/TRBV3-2 CASSPRYSFTDTQYF TGTGCCAGCAGCCCGAGGTACTCCTTCACAGATACGCAGTATTTT
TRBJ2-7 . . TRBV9 CASSGGVNTYEQYF TGTGCCAGCAGCGGGGGGGTAAATACCTACGAGCAGTACTTC